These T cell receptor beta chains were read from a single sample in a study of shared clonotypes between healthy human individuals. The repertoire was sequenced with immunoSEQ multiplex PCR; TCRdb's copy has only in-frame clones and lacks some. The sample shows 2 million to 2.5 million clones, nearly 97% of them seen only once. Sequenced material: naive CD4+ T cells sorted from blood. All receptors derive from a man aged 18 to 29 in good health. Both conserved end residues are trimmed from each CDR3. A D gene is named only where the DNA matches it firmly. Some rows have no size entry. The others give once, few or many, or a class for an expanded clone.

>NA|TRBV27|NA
ASSLGSQSYNSPLH
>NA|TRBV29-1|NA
SARQYQETQY
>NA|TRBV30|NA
AWSVLKVWGNYEQY
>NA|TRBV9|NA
ASSVVGGLEGYT
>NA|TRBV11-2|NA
ASNPGQQETQY
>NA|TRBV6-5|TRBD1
ASSYTGQGGEKLF
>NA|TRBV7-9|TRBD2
ASSLGTGGGVNEQF
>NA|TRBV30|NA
AWSWQGQNTGELF
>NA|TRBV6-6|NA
ASSYGGLGNSPLH
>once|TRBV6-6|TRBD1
ASSDPGQGRGKY
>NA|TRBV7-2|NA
ASSFGRPNTEAF
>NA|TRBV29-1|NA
SVAAGEDTEAF
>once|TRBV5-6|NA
ASSSILPGSTDTQY
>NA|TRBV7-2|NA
ASRFDRTFNYGYT